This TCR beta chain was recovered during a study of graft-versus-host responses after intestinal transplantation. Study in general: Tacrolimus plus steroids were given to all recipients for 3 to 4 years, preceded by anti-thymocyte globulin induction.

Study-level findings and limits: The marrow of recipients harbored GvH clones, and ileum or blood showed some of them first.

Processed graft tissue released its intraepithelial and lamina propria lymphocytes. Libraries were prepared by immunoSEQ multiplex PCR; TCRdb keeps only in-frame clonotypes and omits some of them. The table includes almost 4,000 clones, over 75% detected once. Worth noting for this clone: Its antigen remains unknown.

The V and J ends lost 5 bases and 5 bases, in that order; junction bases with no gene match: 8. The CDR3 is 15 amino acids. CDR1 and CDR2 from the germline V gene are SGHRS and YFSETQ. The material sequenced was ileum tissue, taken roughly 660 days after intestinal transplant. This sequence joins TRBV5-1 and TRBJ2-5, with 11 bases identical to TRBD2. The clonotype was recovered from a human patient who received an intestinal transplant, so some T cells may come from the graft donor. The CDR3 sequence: CASRPGTSGAETQYF. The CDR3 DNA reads TGCGCCAGCAGACCAGGGACTAGCGGCGCCGAGACCCAGTACTTC.